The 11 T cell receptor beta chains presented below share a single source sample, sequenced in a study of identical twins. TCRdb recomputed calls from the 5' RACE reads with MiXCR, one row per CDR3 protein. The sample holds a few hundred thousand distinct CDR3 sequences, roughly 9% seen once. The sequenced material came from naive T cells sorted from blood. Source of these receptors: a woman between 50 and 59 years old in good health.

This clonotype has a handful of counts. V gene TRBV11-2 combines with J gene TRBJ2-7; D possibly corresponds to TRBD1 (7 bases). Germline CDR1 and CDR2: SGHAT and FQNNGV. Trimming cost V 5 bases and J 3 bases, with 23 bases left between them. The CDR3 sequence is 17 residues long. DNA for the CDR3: TGTGCCAGCAGCGTCGGAGGGGTGACAGGGTATATCTACGAGCAGTACGTC. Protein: CASSVGGVTGYIYEQYV.

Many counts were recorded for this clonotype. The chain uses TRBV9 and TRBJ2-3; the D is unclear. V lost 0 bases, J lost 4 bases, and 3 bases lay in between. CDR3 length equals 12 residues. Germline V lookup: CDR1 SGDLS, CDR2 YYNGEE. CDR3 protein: CASSVEADTQYF. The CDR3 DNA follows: TGTGCCAGCAGCGTAGAAGCAGATACGCAGTATTTT. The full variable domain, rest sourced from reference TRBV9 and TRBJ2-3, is DSGVTQTPKHLITATGQRVTLRCSPRSGDLSVYWYQQSLDQGLQFLIQYYNGEERAKGNILERFSAQQFPDLHSELNLSSLELGDSALYFCASSVEADTQYFGPGTRLTVL.

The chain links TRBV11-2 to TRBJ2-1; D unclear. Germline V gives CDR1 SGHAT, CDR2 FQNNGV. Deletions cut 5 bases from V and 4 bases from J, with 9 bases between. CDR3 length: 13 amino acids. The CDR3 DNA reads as TGTGCCAGCAGCACCGAACTATACAATGAGCAGTTCTTC. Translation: CASSTELYNEQFF.

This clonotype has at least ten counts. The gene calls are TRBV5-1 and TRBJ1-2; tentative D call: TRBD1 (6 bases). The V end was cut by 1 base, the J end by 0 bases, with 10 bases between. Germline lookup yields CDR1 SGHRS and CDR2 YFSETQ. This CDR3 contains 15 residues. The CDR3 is CASSLSAGANYGYTF. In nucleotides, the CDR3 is TGCGCCAGCAGCTTGTCGGCAGGGGCTAACTATGGCTACACCTTC. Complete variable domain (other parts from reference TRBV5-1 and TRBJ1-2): KAGVTQTPRYLIKTRGQQVTLSCSPISGHRSVSWYQQTPGQGLQFLFEYFSETQRNKGNFPGRFSGRQFSNSRSEMNVSTLELGDSALYLCASSLSAGANYGYTFGSGTRLTVV.

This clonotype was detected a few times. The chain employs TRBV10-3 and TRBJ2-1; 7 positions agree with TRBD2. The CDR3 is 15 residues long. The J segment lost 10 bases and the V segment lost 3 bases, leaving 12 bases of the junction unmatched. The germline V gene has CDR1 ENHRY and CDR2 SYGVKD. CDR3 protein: CAISDPGGGPREQFF. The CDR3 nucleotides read TGTGCCATCAGTGACCCGGGGGGAGGGCCACGAGAGCAGTTCTTC.

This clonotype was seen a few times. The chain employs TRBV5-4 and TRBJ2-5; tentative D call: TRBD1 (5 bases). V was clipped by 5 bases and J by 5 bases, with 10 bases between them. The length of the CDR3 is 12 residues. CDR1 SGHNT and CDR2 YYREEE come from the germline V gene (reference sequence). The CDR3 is CASSGAEETQYF. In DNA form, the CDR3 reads TGTGCCAGCAGTGGGGCGGAGGAGACCCAGTACTTC. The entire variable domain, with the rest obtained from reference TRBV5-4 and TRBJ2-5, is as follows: ETGVTQSPTHLIKTRGQQVTLRCSSQSGHNTVSWYQQALGQGPQFIFQYYREEENGRGNFPPRFSGLQFPNYSSELNVNALELDDSALYLCASSGAEETQYFGPGTRLLVL.

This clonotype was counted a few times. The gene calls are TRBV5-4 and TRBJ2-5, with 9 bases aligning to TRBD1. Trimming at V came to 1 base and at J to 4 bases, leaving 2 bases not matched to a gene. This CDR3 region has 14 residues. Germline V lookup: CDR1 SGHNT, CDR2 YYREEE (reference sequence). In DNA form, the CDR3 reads TGTGCCAGCAGCTTGACGGACAGGGGAGAGACCCAGTACTTC. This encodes CASSLTDRGETQYF.

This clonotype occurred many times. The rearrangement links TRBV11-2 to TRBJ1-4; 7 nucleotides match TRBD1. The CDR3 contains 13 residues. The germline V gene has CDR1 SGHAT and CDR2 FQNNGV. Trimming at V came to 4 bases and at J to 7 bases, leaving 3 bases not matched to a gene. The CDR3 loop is CASSSGTAEKLFF. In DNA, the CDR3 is TGTGCCAGCAGCTCGGGGACAGCTGAAAAACTGTTTTTT.

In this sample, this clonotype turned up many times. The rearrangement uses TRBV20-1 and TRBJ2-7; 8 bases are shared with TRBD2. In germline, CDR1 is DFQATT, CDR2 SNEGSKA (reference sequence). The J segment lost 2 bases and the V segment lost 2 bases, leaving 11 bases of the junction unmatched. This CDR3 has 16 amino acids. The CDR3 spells CSARSSGRGGTYEQYF. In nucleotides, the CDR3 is TGCAGTGCTAGATCGAGCGGGAGAGGGGGGACCTACGAGCAGTACTTC.

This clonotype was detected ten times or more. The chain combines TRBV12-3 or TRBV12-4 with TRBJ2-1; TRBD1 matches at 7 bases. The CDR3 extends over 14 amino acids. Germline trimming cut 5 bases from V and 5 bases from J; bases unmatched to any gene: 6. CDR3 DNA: TGTGCCAGCAGTCAGGGGGTGAGAGACAATGAGCAGTTCTTC. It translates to CASSQGVRDNEQFF.

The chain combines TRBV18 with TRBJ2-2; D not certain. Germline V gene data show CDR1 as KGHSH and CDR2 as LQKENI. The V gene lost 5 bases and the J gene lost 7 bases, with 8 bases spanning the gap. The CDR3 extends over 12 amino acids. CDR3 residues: CASSSANGELFF. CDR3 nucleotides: TGTGCCAGCTCATCGGCGAACGGGGAGCTGTTTTTT.